This TCR beta chain was captured in a study of blood T cells in healthy people across ages. Together with a sample-barcoded 5' primer, a J-beta primer mix was included in a second PCR lasting about 6 to 12 cycles. TCRdb re-derived calls from the 5' RACE reads in MiXCR, one entry per CDR3 protein. The sample lists some 560,000 distinct CDR3 sequences, around 27% occurring once. This clonotype was detected only a few times. CDR3 length: 14 residues. The same data also contributed to another study, on T cells of mothers and their children. As reported in that work: The TCR beta CDR3 read count exceeded 8 million for each mother and was several million for each child.

The source material was blood. The chain joins TRBV12-3 or TRBV12-4 to TRBJ2-5; 8 positions match TRBD1. The J call may be incorrect, as the DNA end agrees better with TRBJ2-1. The source is a boy between 2 and 10 years old in good health. CDR3 region: CASSLTGATNEQFF. CDR3 nucleotides: TGTGCCAGCAGCTTGACAGGGGCCACCAATGAGCAGTTCTTC.